The 15 T cell receptor beta chains below were found in one sample sequenced in a study of breast tumors, draining lymph nodes, adjacent tissues. TCRdb reprocessed the multiplex PCR reads via MiXCR and lists one record per CDR3 protein. The table has about 80,000 distinct CDR3 sequences, roughly a fifth seen once. Axillary draining lymph nodes of breast cancer patients supplied the node samples. The sequenced material came from axillary lymph node tissue. All receptors derive from a female donor with breast cancer. Some clones in this sample may be carry-over from other donors' samples.

This clonotype came up a few times. The chain combines TRBV28 with TRBJ2-7; 7 nucleotides line up with TRBD2. The CDR3 consists of 15 residues. In germline, CDR1 is MDHEN, CDR2 SYDVKM. Germline trimming cut 4 bases from V and 2 bases from J; bases unmatched to any gene: 8. DNA of the CDR3: TGTGCCAGCAGTTACTCAGACGCGGGGGCCTACGAGCAGTACTTC. It encodes CASSYSDAGAYEQYF.

The V call is TRBV18, the J call TRBJ1-2; 7 bases agree with TRBD1. Germline CDR1 reads KGHSH; CDR2 reads LQKENI. This CDR3 has 14 residues. After removal of 5 bases from V and 2 bases from J, the junction contained 5 bases not matched to a gene. CDR3 protein: CASSGGGQNYGYTF. The CDR3 nucleotides are TGTGCCAGCTCAGGAGGGGGACAGAACTATGGCTACACCTTC.

This clonotype turned up a few times. The chain uses TRBV28 and TRBJ1-2; no reliable D call. V gave up 2 bases and J gave up 8 bases, with 9 bases separating them. The CDR3 runs 12 residues. The germline gives CDR1 MDHEN, CDR2 SYDVKM. In DNA, the CDR3 is TGTGCCAGCAGTTTACTAAGTCTGGGCTACACCTTC. As protein: CASSLLSLGYTF.

The chain recombines TRBV4-1 with TRBJ2-3; D is ambiguous. The CDR3 covers 14 residues. Looked up from germline, CDR1 is MGHRA and CDR2 is YSYEKL. Trimming removed 1 base from V and 11 bases from J, with 16 bases in between. CDR3 protein: CASSQGGPGTVQYF. The CDR3 DNA is TGCGCCAGCAGCCAAGGAGGTCCGGGTACCGTGCAGTATTTT.

The sample holds many counts of this clonotype. This chain joins TRBV7-9 and TRBJ2-2, with TRBD1 as a possible D gene (5 bases). Deletions cut 5 bases from V and 0 bases from J, with 13 bases between. The CDR3 covers 16 residues. The germline CDR1 and CDR2 sequences are SEHNR and FQNEAQ (reference sequence). The CDR3 reads CASSARLQANTGELFF. As DNA, the CDR3 is TGTGCCAGCAGCGCTAGATTACAGGCGAACACCGGGGAGCTGTTTTTT.

This clonotype was recorded at least ten times. This sequence joins TRBV6-6 and TRBJ1-6; no clear D gene. The CDR3 totals 13 residues. CDR1 and CDR2 from the germline V gene are MNHNY and SVGAGI (reference sequence). Trimming stripped 8 bases from V and 5 bases from J, with 10 bases between. CDR3 coding DNA: TGTGCCAGCGGCCGGGTAGATAATTCACCCCTCCACTTT. Its translation: CASGRVDNSPLHF.

By its share, this clonotype is medium-sized. The chain couples TRBV6-6 to TRBJ2-7, with a weak D call TRBD2 (5 bases). The CDR3 spans 12 residues. Germline CDR1 MNHNY, CDR2 SVGAGI (reference sequence). V gave up 7 bases and J gave up 1 base, with 8 bases separating them. The CDR3 reads CASTGLSYEQYF. In nucleotides, the CDR3 is TGTGCCAGCACGGGATTGTCCTACGAGCAGTACTTC.

This clonotype was picked up many times. The V gene is TRBV10-3, the J gene TRBJ1-2; no firm D call. The CDR3 extends over 17 amino acids. With 0 bases removed from V and 0 bases from J, the gap between germline ends came to 14 bases. The germline V gene encodes CDR1 ENHRY and CDR2 SYGVKD. CDR3 in DNA: TGTGCCATCAGTGAGTCGCCCTCGGATAACCCTAACTATGGCTACACCTTC. Amino acid sequence: CAISESPSDNPNYGYTF.

In regard to this clonotype: A clone one base away is much larger, so this may be a read error. This chain connects TRBV4-1 to TRBJ2-7; D is ambiguous. CDR1 is MGHRA, CDR2 YSYEKL, per germline. With 1 base removed from V and 7 bases from J, the gap between germline ends came to 20 bases. CDR3 size: 16 residues. The CDR3, as DNA: TGCGCCAGCAGCCAAGGTCGCGTAAGCTCCGTTAATGAGCAGTACTTC. This translates into CASSQGRVSSVNEQYF.

This clonotype was recorded many times. The gene calls are TRBV20-1 and TRBJ2-1, with TRBD1 as a possible D gene (5 bases). Germline lookup yields CDR1 DFQATT and CDR2 SNEGSKA (reference sequence). The CDR3 extends over 13 amino acids. V lost 6 bases to trimming and J lost 9 bases, with 18 bases between them. CDR3 protein: CSAHSSLDSEQFF. The CDR3 nucleotides read TGCAGTGCCCATAGCAGTTTAGACAGTGAGCAGTTCTTC.

Details on this clonotype: This could be a read error, since a much larger clone is one nucleotide away. This chain links TRBV20-1 with TRBJ1-5, with D possibly TRBD1 on 5 matching bases. The CDR3 runs to 14 residues. V was trimmed by 6 bases and J by 2 bases, leaving 14 bases between them. Germline CDR1 reads DFQATT; CDR2 reads SNEGSKA (reference sequence). CDR3 DNA sequence: TGCAGTGCAGTCGGTGGGGGAGGCAATCAGCCCCAGCATTTT. Translated, it gives CSAVGGGGNQPQHF.

The chain combines TRBV5-1 with TRBJ2-7; D possibly corresponds to TRBD1 (6 bases). Germline-derived CDR1 and CDR2 are SGHRS and YFSETQ. The CDR3 has 15 amino acids. Trimming took off 3 bases at V and 7 bases at J, with 20 bases between the two ends. The CDR3 sequence is CASSSTGSGSEEQYF. In DNA, the CDR3 is TGCGCCAGCAGCTCCACAGGGTCAGGGAGTGAAGAGCAGTACTTC. The full variable domain, completed using reference TRBV5-1 and TRBJ2-7, is KAGVTQTPRYLIKTRGQQVTLSCSPISGHRSVSWYQQTPGQGLQFLFEYFSETQRNKGNFPGRFSGRQFSNSRSEMNVSTLELGDSALYLCASSSTGSGSEEQYFGPGTRLTVT.

This clonotype was detected ten times or more. The chain employs TRBV10-1 and TRBJ2-2; 8 bases are shared with TRBD2. Germline-derived CDR1 and CDR2 are WNHNN and SYGVQD (reference sequence). CDR3 size: 16 residues. Unmatched junction bases numbered 10, after V lost 3 bases and J lost 7 bases. CDR3 in DNA: TGCGCCAGCAGTGACGGTGGTAGCGGGAAGGGCGGGGAGCTGTTTTTT. The encoded protein is CASSDGGSGKGGELFF.

Concerning this clonotype itself: A much larger clone lies one base from this, so it may be a read error. CDR3 residues: CASRSQGQETQYF. CDR3 in DNA: TGTGCCAGCAGGAGTCAGGGCCAAGAGACCCAGTACTTC. This chain connects TRBV12-3 or TRBV12-4 to TRBJ2-5; tentatively, D is TRBD1 (5 bases). CDR3 length: 13 amino acids. V dropped 6 bases and J dropped 1 base, with 9 bases sitting between them.

This clonotype was recorded many times. This chain connects TRBV9 to TRBJ2-3, with no clear D. The CDR3 is 16 amino acids. Germline V CDR1 and CDR2: SGDLS, YYNGEE. Trimming left V 0 bases short and J 0 bases short, with 11 bases between. The CDR3, as DNA: TGTGCCAGCAGCGTAGGGCTCCAACCTAGCACAGATACGCAGTATTTT. Amino acid sequence: CASSVGLQPSTDTQYF.